What follows are 27 T cell receptor beta chains derived from one specimen sequenced in a study of T cells after yellow fever vaccination. From the 5' RACE reads, TCRdb called clonotypes with MiXCR, one entry per CDR3 protein. The sample includes approximately 550,000 distinct CDR3 sequences, less than 15% of them seen just once. Sample: PBMCs, taken on the day of the yellow fever booster vaccination. The receptors here all came from a man aged 25-45 years who received the YFV17D yellow fever vaccine.

This clonotype was counted between two and nine times. The chain carries TRBV20-1 and TRBJ2-1; 12 bases agree with TRBD2. Trimming cost V 6 bases and J 9 bases; bases outside gene matches: 12. The germline gives CDR1 DFQATT, CDR2 SNEGSKA (reference sequence). The CDR3 is 15 residues long. CDR3 region: CSASLLAGGPGEQFF. CDR3 in DNA: TGCAGTGCCAGCCTCCTAGCGGGAGGGCCAGGTGAGCAGTTCTTC.

Turning to this clonotype: One end of the junction varies from germline; a read error may be responsible. The chain carries TRBV29-1 and TRBJ1-1; 8 bases agree with TRBD1. The CDR3 is made up of 13 amino acids. Per the germline V gene, CDR1 is SQVTM and CDR2 is ANQGSEA. The CDR3 DNA follows: TGCAGCGCAGGACAGGGAGGGAACTCTGAAGCTTTCTTT. This sequence encodes CSAGQGGNSEAFF.

In this sample, this clonotype turned up a few times. The V call is TRBV29-1, the J call TRBJ2-5; 7 nucleotides agree with TRBD1. J lost 1 base, V lost 8 bases, and 10 bases had no gene match. Germline V gives CDR1 SQVTM, CDR2 ANQGSEA. CDR3 size: 14 residues. DNA of the CDR3: TGCAGCCTTAAGGACAGGACATTCCAAGAGACCCAGTACTTC. Residues: CSLKDRTFQETQYF.

This chain joins TRBV11-2 and TRBJ2-7, with D tentatively TRBD1 (6 bases). There are 14 residues in the CDR3. Trimming took off 5 bases at V and 2 bases at J, with 13 bases between the two ends. Germline-derived CDR1 and CDR2 are SGHAT and FQNNGV. CDR3 sequence: CASSGRRTAYEQYF. CDR3 in DNA: TGTGCCAGCAGCGGTCGTAGGACAGCCTACGAGCAGTACTTC.

This clonotype was counted ten times or more. The rearrangement links TRBV7-2 to TRBJ1-1; weak D call: TRBD1 (6 bases). Germline V gene data show CDR1 as SGHTA and CDR2 as FQGNSA. V lost 5 bases to trimming and J lost 4 bases, with 17 bases between them. This CDR3 has 15 amino acids. Here the CDR3 reads CASSITGNEFTEAFF. CDR3 DNA: TGTGCCAGCAGCATTACAGGGAATGAATTCACTGAAGCTTTCTTT.

This clonotype was counted between two and nine times. The rearrangement links TRBV3-1 to TRBJ2-1; D may be TRBD2 (5 bases). Germline CDR1 LGHDT, CDR2 YNNKEL (reference sequence). The V end was cut by 1 base, the J end by 9 bases, with 13 bases between. The CDR3 has 14 amino acids. The CDR3 sequence is CASSQARGFGEQFF. CDR3 DNA: TGTGCCAGCAGCCAAGCCCGCGGGTTTGGTGAGCAGTTCTTC.

This clonotype showed up just a few times. CDR3 sequence reads: CSATWAGGQDEQFF. Written as DNA, the CDR3 is TGCAGTGCTACTTGGGCGGGAGGGCAGGATGAGCAGTTCTTC. The V gene is TRBV20-1, the J gene TRBJ2-1; 9 nucleotides agree with TRBD2. In germline, CDR1 is DFQATT, CDR2 SNEGSKA (reference sequence). Trimming removed 4 bases from V and 8 bases from J; junction bases left unmatched: 9. This CDR3 has 14 residues.

The chain employs TRBV15 and TRBJ2-7, with D unresolved. From germline, CDR1 is LNHNV and CDR2 YYDKDF (reference sequence). V was trimmed by 5 bases and J by 5 bases, leaving 13 bases between them. The CDR3 runs 13 residues. The CDR3 coding sequence is TGTGCCACCAGCGGTGTTAAGGTAGACGAGCAGTACTTC. Translating gives CATSGVKVDEQYF.

The chain has TRBV7-8 and TRBJ2-5, with a tentative D call TRBD2 (6 bases). The germline V gene encodes CDR1 SGHVS and CDR2 FQNEAQ. This CDR3 spans 13 amino acids. The CDR3 region has the DNA TGTTTGGCTGGGGGGAGGTTACAAGAGACCCAGTACTTC. Its translation is CLAGGRLQETQYF.

Worth noting for this clonotype: A much larger clone lies one base from this, so it may be a read error. The chain uses TRBV7-2 and TRBJ2-3; a weak D match, TRBD1 (6 bases). CDR1 is SGHTA, CDR2 FQGNSA, per germline. The CDR3 spans 17 residues. The CDR3 here is CASSPTVSRGIGDTRYF. The CDR3 DNA follows: TGTGCCAGCAGCCCGACCGTCTCCAGGGGAATTGGAGATACGCGGTATTTT.

The chain couples TRBV27 to TRBJ2-3; weak D call: TRBD2 (8 bases). The CDR3 covers 19 residues. The ends were cut back, 5 bases at V and 3 bases at J, with 27 bases in the middle. Germline V gene sequence: CDR1 MNHEY, CDR2 SMNVEV (reference sequence). CDR3 protein: CASSSGPGRGRGRTDTQYF. The CDR3, as DNA: TGTGCCAGCAGTAGCGGACCCGGGAGGGGGCGAGGGCGGACAGATACGCAGTATTTT.

On this clonotype: Since a much larger clone is just one base distant, this may be a read error. The chain links TRBV3-1 to TRBJ2-5; 8 nucleotides line up with TRBD2. The CDR3 runs 14 residues. Germline CDR1 reads LGHDT; CDR2 reads YNNKEL (reference sequence). The CDR3 region has the DNA TGTGCCAACAGCCACCGGGGGGGAGAGGAGACCCAGTACTTC. Encoded protein: CANSHRGGEETQYF.

The J gene is TRBJ1-5, the V gene TRBV20-1; TRBD1 aligns across 9 bases. This CDR3 has 18 amino acids. V was clipped by 5 bases and J by 0 bases; unmatched bases: 14. Per germline, CDR1 DFQATT and CDR2 SNEGSKA (reference sequence). DNA for the CDR3: TGCAGTGCTCCCTTGGTCGGGACAGGGAGGTATAGCAATCAGCCCCAGCATTTT. Translated, it gives CSAPLVGTGRYSNQPQHF.

The J gene is TRBJ2-5, the V gene TRBV15; 10 positions agree with TRBD2. The V and J ends lost 5 bases and 4 bases, in that order; junction bases with no gene match: 13. This CDR3 region has 17 residues. Germline loops: CDR1 LNHNV, CDR2 YYDKDF (reference sequence). The CDR3 spells CATSRGGVAGGSETQYF. CDR3 bases: TGTGCCACCAGCCGCGGGGGGGTAGCGGGAGGCTCAGAGACCCAGTACTTC.

A few counts support this clonotype. The rearrangement links TRBV5-1 to TRBJ2-7; perhaps TRBD2 as D (6 bases). The CDR3 loop spans 13 amino acids. CDR1 and CDR2 (germline): SGHRS, YFSETQ. The V and J ends lost 5 bases and 3 bases respectively, with 12 bases between them. The CDR3 sequence is CASRTDGSYEQYF. DNA of the CDR3: TGCGCCAGCAGAACGGACGGGAGCTACGAGCAGTACTTC.

This clonotype has only a few counts. V and J are TRBV5-1 and TRBJ1-1; TRBD1 agrees at 7 bases. The trim removed 6 bases at V and 1 base at J, leaving 6 bases unmatched. Germline V gene data show CDR1 as SGHRS and CDR2 as YFSETQ. CDR3 length equals 14 residues. CDR3 residues: CASTFTGANTEAFF. CDR3 nucleotide sequence: TGCGCCAGCACCTTTACAGGGGCGAACACTGAAGCTTTCTTT.

In this sample, this clonotype turned up a few times. Written as DNA, the CDR3 is TGTGCCAGCAGCGACCTGGGCAGGGGGCGCCCGAATGAGCAGTTCTTC. This encodes CASSDLGRGRPNEQFF. This chain joins TRBV7-7 and TRBJ2-1, with 8 bases that match TRBD1. This CDR3 has 16 amino acids. Germline V gives CDR1 SSHAT, CDR2 FNYEAQ (reference sequence). Unmatched junction bases numbered 13, after V lost 5 bases and J lost 7 bases.

The gene calls are TRBV5-1 and TRBJ1-1; 8 nucleotides agree with TRBD1. Per the germline V gene, CDR1 is SGHRS and CDR2 is YFSETQ. After removal of 5 bases from V and 0 bases from J, the junction contained 6 bases not matched to a gene. This CDR3 comprises 15 residues. CDR3 DNA sequence: TGCGCCAGCAGAGACAGGGGTGATATGAACACTGAAGCTTTCTTT. This gives the protein CASRDRGDMNTEAFF. The full variable domain, rest sourced from reference TRBV5-1 and TRBJ1-1, is KAGVTQTPRYLIKTRGQQVTLSCSPISGHRSVSWYQQTPGQGLQFLFEYFSETQRNKGNFPGRFSGRQFSNSRSEMNVSTLELGDSALYLCASRDRGDMNTEAFFGQGTRLTVV.

This clonotype came up a few times. This chain uses TRBV20-1 with TRBJ2-3; D may be TRBD2 (6 bases). The CDR3 runs to 15 residues. The V gene's germline CDR1 is DFQATT and CDR2 SNEGSKA (reference sequence). The ends were cut back, 3 bases at V and 2 bases at J, with 15 bases in the middle. DNA of the CDR3: TGCAGTGCTAGTTTTGCTCAGGGACTCACAGATACGCAGTATTTT. This translates into CSASFAQGLTDTQYF.

This clonotype was found many times. V and J are TRBV7-3 and TRBJ2-2, with unresolved D. V lost 8 bases, J lost 4 bases, and 8 bases lay in between. Germline assignment: CDR1 SGHTA and CDR2 FQGTGA. The CDR3 has 12 residues. CDR3 nucleotide sequence: TGTGCCAGCGGAGTTGTCACCGGGGAGCTGTTTTTT. Translated: CASGVVTGELFF.

The chain uses TRBV30 and TRBJ2-1; D remains unclear. Looked up from germline, CDR1 is GTSNPN and CDR2 is SVGIG (reference sequence). V lost 0 bases, J lost 4 bases, and 7 bases lay in between. The CDR3 runs 13 residues. CDR3 amino acids: CAWSVNQYNEQFF. DNA for the CDR3: TGTGCCTGGAGTGTTAACCAGTACAATGAGCAGTTCTTC.

There are a few counts of this clonotype. The chain employs TRBV10-3 and TRBJ2-3; 7 bases agree with TRBD1. Germline V gene data show CDR1 as ENHRY and CDR2 as SYGVKD. This CDR3 has 15 amino acids. Unmatched junction bases numbered 5, after V lost 2 bases and J lost 3 bases. The CDR3 region is CAISERQGETDTQYF. The CDR3 DNA reads TGTGCCATCAGTGAGCGGCAGGGGGAGACAGATACGCAGTATTTT.

This clonotype turned up a few times. The gene calls are TRBV5-1 and TRBJ2-7; 13 nucleotides line up with TRBD2. The CDR3 has 15 amino acids. Germline V lookup: CDR1 SGHRS, CDR2 YFSETQ. V was clipped by 4 bases and J by 2 bases; unmatched bases: 3. The CDR3 coding sequence is TGCGCCAGCAGCCAGACTAGCGGGGGGACCTACGAGCAGTACTTC. Translated, it gives CASSQTSGGTYEQYF. Together with reference TRBV5-1 and TRBJ2-7, the CDR3 gives the full variable domain: KAGVTQTPRYLIKTRGQQVTLSCSPISGHRSVSWYQQTPGQGLQFLFEYFSETQRNKGNFPGRFSGRQFSNSRSEMNVSTLELGDSALYLCASSQTSGGTYEQYFGPGTRLTVT.

This clonotype came up many times. The rearrangement links TRBV4-3 to TRBJ2-7; a weak D match, TRBD2 (6 bases). CDR1 and CDR2 (germline): LGHNA, YSLEER. The CDR3 has 14 residues. V lost 1 base and J 3 bases, leaving 10 bases between the germline ends. The CDR3, as DNA: TGCGCCAGCAGCCAAGGGTTGGGGGGCTACGAGCAGTACTTC. It codes for CASSQGLGGYEQYF.

The J gene is TRBJ2-5, the V gene TRBV5-1; no reliable D call. The CDR3 covers 14 residues. Germline V lookup: CDR1 SGHRS, CDR2 YFSETQ. V was clipped by 3 bases and J by 5 bases, with 14 bases between them. CDR3 sequence: CASSYGPEAETQYF. The CDR3 nucleotides are TGCGCCAGCAGCTATGGGCCCGAGGCGGAGACCCAGTACTTC.

This clonotype has a handful of counts. The genes are TRBV20-1 and TRBJ1-4; D gene unclear. CDR1 DFQATT and CDR2 SNEGSKA come from the germline V gene (reference sequence). Trimming cost V 5 bases and J 10 bases, with 17 bases left between them. This CDR3 has 13 residues. CDR3: CSASPDDGLKLFF. The CDR3 DNA reads as TGCAGTGCTTCACCGGACGACGGACTAAAACTGTTTTTT.

This sequence joins TRBV30 and TRBJ2-1, with a weak D call TRBD2 (5 bases). V was pared by 8 bases and J by 4 bases, with 18 bases between. The V gene's germline CDR1 is GTSNPN and CDR2 SVGIG (reference sequence). The CDR3 is 14 residues long. The CDR3 sequence: CAQSSWRTYNEQFF. The DNA for the CDR3 is TGTGCCCAATCTAGCTGGAGGACTTACAATGAGCAGTTCTTC.